Shown below are 2 T cell receptor beta chains from a single sample sequenced in a study of beta chain features in type 1 diabetes. Of the isolated RNA, all was reverse transcribed, and so the sequenced material was expressed TCRB transcripts. Data came from immunoSEQ multiplex PCR; TCRdb stores just in-frame clones and leaves some out. The sample records 640,000 or so clones, about an eighth being singletons. Their target antigens are unknown. Study-wide points: Moderately but significantly shorter TCRB CDR3s were found in Type 1 diabetes patients in all four CD4+ subsets.

The sequenced material came from naive CD4+ T cells from blood. All receptors come from a man aged 18-30 years with type 1 diabetes.

A few counts support this clone. The chain couples TRBV7-2 to TRBJ2-1, with unresolved D. CDR3 length equals 13 residues. The V and J ends lost 2 bases and 8 bases respectively, with 10 bases between them. Germline V gene data show CDR1 as SGHTA and CDR2 as FQGNSA. In nucleotides, the CDR3 is TGTGCCAGCAGCTTAAATAGTTACGATGAGCAGTTCTTC. It translates to CASSLNSYDEQFF.

This clone came up a few times. CDR3 nucleotide sequence: TGTGCCAGCAATGAGGCCGTAGCGTCCCCAGGTTCCAATGAGCAGTTCTTC. As protein: CASNEAVASPGSNEQFF. J is TRBJ2-1 and V is TRBV6-1; perhaps TRBD2 as D (5 bases). Looked up from germline, CDR1 is MNHNS and CDR2 is SASEGT. V shed 7 bases and J shed 6 bases, with 25 bases lying between them. The CDR3 runs 17 residues.